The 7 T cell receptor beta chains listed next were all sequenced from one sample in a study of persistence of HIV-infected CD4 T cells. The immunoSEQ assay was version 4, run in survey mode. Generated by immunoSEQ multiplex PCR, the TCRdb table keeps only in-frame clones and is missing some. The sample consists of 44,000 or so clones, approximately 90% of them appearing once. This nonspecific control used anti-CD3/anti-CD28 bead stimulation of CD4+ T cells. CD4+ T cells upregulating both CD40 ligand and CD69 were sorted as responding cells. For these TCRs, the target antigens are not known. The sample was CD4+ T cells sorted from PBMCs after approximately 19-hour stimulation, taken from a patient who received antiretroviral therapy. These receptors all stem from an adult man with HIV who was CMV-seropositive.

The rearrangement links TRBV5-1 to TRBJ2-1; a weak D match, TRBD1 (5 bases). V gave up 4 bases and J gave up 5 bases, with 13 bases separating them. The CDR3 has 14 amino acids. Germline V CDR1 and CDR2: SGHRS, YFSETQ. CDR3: CASSLDRSHNEQFF. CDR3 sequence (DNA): TGCGCCAGCAGCCTCGACAGAAGCCACAATGAGCAGTTCTTC.

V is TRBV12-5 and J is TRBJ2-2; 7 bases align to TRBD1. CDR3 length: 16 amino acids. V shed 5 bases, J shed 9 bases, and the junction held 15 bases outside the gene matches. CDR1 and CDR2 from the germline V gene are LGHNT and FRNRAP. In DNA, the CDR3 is TGTGCTAGTGGTACTACCCTCGGACAGGACTTAAGGGAGCTGTTTTTT. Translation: CASGTTLGQDLRELFF.

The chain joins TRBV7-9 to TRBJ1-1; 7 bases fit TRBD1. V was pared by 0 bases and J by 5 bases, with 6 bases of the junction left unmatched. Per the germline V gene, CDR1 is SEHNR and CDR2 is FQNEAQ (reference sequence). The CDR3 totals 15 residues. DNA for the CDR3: TGTGCCAGCAGCTTAGCGGGTCAGGGGGAGACTGAAGCTTTCTTT. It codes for CASSLAGQGETEAFF.

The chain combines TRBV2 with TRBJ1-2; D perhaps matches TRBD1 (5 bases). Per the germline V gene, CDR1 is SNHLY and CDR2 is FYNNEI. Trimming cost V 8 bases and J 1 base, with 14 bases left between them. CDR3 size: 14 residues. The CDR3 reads CASPPGIDNYGYTF. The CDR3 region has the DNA TGTGCCAGCCCGCCAGGGATAGATAACTATGGCTACACCTTC.

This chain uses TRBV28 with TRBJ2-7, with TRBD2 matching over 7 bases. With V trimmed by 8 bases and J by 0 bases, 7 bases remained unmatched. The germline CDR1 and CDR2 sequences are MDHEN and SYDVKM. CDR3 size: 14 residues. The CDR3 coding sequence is TGTGCCAGCCGGGGCCCGGGGGGCTCCTACGAGCAGTACTTC. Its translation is CASRGPGGSYEQYF.

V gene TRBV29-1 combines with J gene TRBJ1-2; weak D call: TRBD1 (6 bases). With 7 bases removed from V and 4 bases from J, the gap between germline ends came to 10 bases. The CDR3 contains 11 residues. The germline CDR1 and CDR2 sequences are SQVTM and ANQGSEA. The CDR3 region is CSGRQVYGYTF. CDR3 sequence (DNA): TGCAGCGGGAGACAGGTCTATGGCTACACCTTC.

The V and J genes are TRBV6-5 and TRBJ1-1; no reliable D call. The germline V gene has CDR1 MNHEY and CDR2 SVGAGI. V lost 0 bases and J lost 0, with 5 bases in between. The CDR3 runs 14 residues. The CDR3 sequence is CASSYSPMNTEAFF. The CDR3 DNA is TGTGCCAGCAGTTACTCCCCTATGAACACTGAAGCTTTCTTT.